One TCR beta chain is described in this entry. This sample was included in a study of blood T cell repertoires in COVID-19. Germline CDR1 is MNHEY and CDR2 is SVGAGI. Trimming removed 6 bases from V and 3 bases from J; junction bases left unmatched: 4. The CDR3 is made up of 14 amino acids. Original processing methods: Reference gene primer amplification gave nucleated cell count estimates. The repertoire was sequenced with immunoSEQ multiplex PCR; TCRdb's copy has only in-frame clones and lacks some. V and J calls and clone size are as listed in that table; D and trimming were resolved from the DNA. The repertoire consists of some 150,000 clones, with approximately 80% occurring once and the leading ten covering 35% to 45%.

This chain joins TRBV6-5 and TRBJ2-7; 11 nucleotides align to TRBD2. Input material: peripheral blood. The origin of this receptor is a human donor in a cohort sampled during active COVID-19. CDR3 sequence reads: CASSLAGGDYEQYF. The CDR3 bases are TGTGCCAGCAGCTTAGCGGGGGGGGACTACGAGCAGTACTTC.